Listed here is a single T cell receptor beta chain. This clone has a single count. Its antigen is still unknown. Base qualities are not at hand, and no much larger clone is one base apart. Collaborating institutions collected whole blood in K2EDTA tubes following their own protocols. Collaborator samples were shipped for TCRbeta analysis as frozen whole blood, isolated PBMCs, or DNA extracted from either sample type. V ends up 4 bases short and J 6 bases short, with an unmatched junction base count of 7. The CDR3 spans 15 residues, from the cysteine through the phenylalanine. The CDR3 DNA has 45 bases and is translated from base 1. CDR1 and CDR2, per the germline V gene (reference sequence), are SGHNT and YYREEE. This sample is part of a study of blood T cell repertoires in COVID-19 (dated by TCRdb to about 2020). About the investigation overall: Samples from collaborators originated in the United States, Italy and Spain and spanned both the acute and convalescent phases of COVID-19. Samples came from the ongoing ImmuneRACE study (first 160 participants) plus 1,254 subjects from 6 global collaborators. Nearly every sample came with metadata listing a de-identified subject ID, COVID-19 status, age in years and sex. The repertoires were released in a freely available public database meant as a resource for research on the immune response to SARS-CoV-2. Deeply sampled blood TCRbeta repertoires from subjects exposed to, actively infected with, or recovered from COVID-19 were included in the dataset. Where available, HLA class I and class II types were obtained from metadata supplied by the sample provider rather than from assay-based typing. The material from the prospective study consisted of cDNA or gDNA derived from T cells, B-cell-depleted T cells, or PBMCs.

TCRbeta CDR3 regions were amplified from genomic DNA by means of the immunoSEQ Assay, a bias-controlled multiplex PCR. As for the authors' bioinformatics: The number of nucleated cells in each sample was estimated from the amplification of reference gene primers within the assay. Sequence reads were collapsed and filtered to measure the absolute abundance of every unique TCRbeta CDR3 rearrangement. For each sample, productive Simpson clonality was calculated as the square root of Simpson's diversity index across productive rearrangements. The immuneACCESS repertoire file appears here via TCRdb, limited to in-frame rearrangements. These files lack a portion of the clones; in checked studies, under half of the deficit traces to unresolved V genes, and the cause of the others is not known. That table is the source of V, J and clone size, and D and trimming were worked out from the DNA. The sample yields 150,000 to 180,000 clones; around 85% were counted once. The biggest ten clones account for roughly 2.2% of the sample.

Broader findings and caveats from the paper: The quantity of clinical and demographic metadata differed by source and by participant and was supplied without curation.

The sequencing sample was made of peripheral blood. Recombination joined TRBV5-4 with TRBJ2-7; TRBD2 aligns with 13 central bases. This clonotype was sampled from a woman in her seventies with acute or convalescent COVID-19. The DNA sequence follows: TGTGCCAGCAGCCCCGGACTAGCGGGGGAACTCGAGCAGTACTTC. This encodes CASSPGLAGELEQYF.